This entry lists 27 T cell receptor beta chains sequenced from one sample in a study of cytomegalovirus exposure and HLA in healthy donors. This table comes from immunoSEQ multiplex PCR, and its TCRdb copy is limited to in-frame clones, with some not included. The top ten hold roughly 4% of the sample, which has about 98,000 clones, roughly nine tenths seen once. Sequenced material: PBMCs. Source of these receptors: a woman aged 25 to 45 in good health and CMV-seronegative.

J is TRBJ1-6 and V is TRBV11-2, with a tentative D call TRBD1 (5 bases). The V and J ends lost 1 base and 6 bases respectively, with 10 bases between them. Germline V gene sequence: CDR1 SGHAT, CDR2 FQNNGV. The CDR3 loop spans 15 amino acids. The CDR3 protein is CASSLVGRANSPLHF. For the CDR3, the DNA is TGTGCCAGCAGCTTAGTAGGCAGGGCTAATTCACCCCTCCACTTT.

This chain links TRBV5-4 with TRBJ1-6; D perhaps matches TRBD1 (5 bases). From germline, CDR1 is SGHNT and CDR2 YYREEE (reference sequence). There are 14 residues in the CDR3. V lost 8 bases and J lost 9, with 18 bases in between. The CDR3 protein is CARPLGGRSSPLHF. CDR3 nucleotides: TGTGCCAGACCATTGGGGGGACGTAGTTCACCCCTCCACTTT. Full variable domain (rest looked up from reference TRBV5-4 and TRBJ1-6): ETGVTQSPTHLIKTRGQQVTLRCSSQSGHNTVSWYQQALGQGPQFIFQYYREEENGRGNFPPRFSGLQFPNYSSELNVNALELDDSALYLCARPLGGRSSPLHFGNGTRLTVT.

The chain is built from TRBV18 and TRBJ2-3; TRBD1 aligns across 8 bases. CDR1 is KGHSH, CDR2 LQKENI, per germline. V shed 3 bases and J 3 bases; nucleotides not matched to a gene: 11. The CDR3 contains 17 residues. CDR3 protein: CASSPLDRAIPTDTQYF. In DNA, the CDR3 is TGTGCCAGCTCACCTTTGGACAGGGCCATCCCTACAGATACGCAGTATTTT. The whole variable domain, filled in from reference TRBV18 and TRBJ2-3, reads NAGVMQNPRHLVRRRGQEARLRCSPMKGHSHVYWYRQLPEEGLKFMVYLQKENIIDESGMPKERFSAEFPKEGPSILRIQQVVRGDSAAYFCASSPLDRAIPTDTQYFGPGTRLTVL.

J is TRBJ2-4 and V is TRBV2; 10 positions agree with TRBD2. V gave up 3 bases and J gave up 5 bases; unmatched junction bases: 13. This CDR3 spans 18 amino acids. CDR1 SNHLY and CDR2 FYNNEI come from the germline V gene. Here the CDR3 reads CASSDRVAGGLPQNIQYF. CDR3 sequence (DNA): TGTGCCAGCAGTGATCGGGTAGCGGGAGGCTTACCCCAAAACATTCAGTACTTC.

The J gene is TRBJ1-1, the V gene TRBV27; 12 positions match TRBD1. The length of the CDR3 is 16 residues. The junction had 4 bases not matched to a gene; V was cut back by 5 bases and J by 0 bases. The germline CDR1 and CDR2 sequences are MNHEY and SMNVEV (reference sequence). The CDR3 reads CASSAGTGGMNTEAFF. The CDR3 DNA reads TGTGCCAGCAGTGCCGGGACAGGGGGCATGAACACTGAAGCTTTCTTT.

V is TRBV6-6 and J is TRBJ1-1, with D hard to call. Per the germline V gene, CDR1 is MNHNY and CDR2 is SVGAGI (reference sequence). V was clipped by 2 bases and J by 3 bases, with 13 bases between them. This CDR3 has 15 residues. CDR3 sequence: CASSYPPIRDTEAFF. DNA of the CDR3: TGTGCCAGCAGTTACCCGCCTATTCGAGACACTGAAGCTTTCTTT.

This clone occurred a few times. The gene calls are TRBV7-2 and TRBJ1-1; D is unresolved. The V end lost 4 bases, the J end lost 8 bases, and 8 bases lay between the germline ends. The CDR3 is made up of 11 amino acids. Germline V lookup: CDR1 SGHTA, CDR2 FQGNSA. The CDR3 region has the DNA TGTGCCAGCAGCTACACGGGGGAAGCTTTCTTT. Protein sequence: CASSYTGEAFF.

The chain links TRBV9 to TRBJ1-2, with a possible D match to TRBD1 (5 bases). CDR1 is SGDLS and CDR2 is YYNGEE in the germline V gene. V was pared by 0 bases and J by 0 bases, with 9 bases between. The CDR3 runs 15 residues. CDR3 region: CASSVEDTSNYGYTF. The CDR3 nucleotides are TGTGCCAGCAGCGTAGAGGACACCTCTAACTATGGCTACACCTTC. The full variable domain, rest sourced from reference TRBV9 and TRBJ1-2, is DSGVTQTPKHLITATGQRVTLRCSPRSGDLSVYWYQQSLDQGLQFLIQYYNGEERAKGNILERFSAQQFPDLHSELNLSSLELGDSALYFCASSVEDTSNYGYTFGSGTRLTVV.

This clone was counted once. CDR3 DNA: TGTGCCAGCAGCTTTAACACAGGGAAAGAGACCCAGTACTTC. Protein product: CASSFNTGKETQYF. The chain joins TRBV11-2 to TRBJ2-5; a possible D gene is TRBD1 (6 bases). Germline CDR1 and CDR2: SGHAT and FQNNGV. The V end lost 3 bases, the J end lost 3 bases, and 11 bases lay between the germline ends. The CDR3 has 14 amino acids.

Written as DNA, the CDR3 is TGTGCCAGCAGTGAAAGAGGGAGGTCCTTCACAGATACGCAGTATTTT. Translating it yields CASSERGRSFTDTQYF. This chain connects TRBV6-1 to TRBJ2-3, with TRBD2 as a possible D gene (6 bases). Germline CDR1 is MNHNS and CDR2 is SASEGT. V lost 2 bases to trimming and J lost 2 bases, with 14 bases between them. This CDR3 region has 16 residues.

The chain carries TRBV6-1 and TRBJ1-1; D is uncertain. Germline V gene data show CDR1 as MNHNS and CDR2 as SASEGT. The CDR3 totals 14 residues. The ends were cut back, 0 bases at V and 11 bases at J, with 16 bases in the middle. CDR3 sequence reads: CASSEARISEKAFF. The CDR3 DNA reads as TGTGCCAGCAGTGAAGCGCGGATTTCGGAGAAGGCTTTCTTT.

The chain carries TRBV7-9 and TRBJ2-1; 8 bases align to TRBD2. V dropped 1 base and J dropped 0; count of bases not matched to a gene: 2. The CDR3 runs 16 residues. Germline CDR1 is SEHNR and CDR2 is FQNEAQ (reference sequence). The CDR3 region has the DNA TGTGCCAGCAGCTTAGTTAGCGGGGTCTCCTACAATGAGCAGTTCTTC. Translation: CASSLVSGVSYNEQFF.

The chain recombines TRBV18 with TRBJ2-5; 10 nucleotides align to TRBD2. V gave up 3 bases and J gave up 4 bases; unmatched junction bases: 8. This CDR3 region has 16 residues. Looked up from germline, CDR1 is KGHSH and CDR2 is LQKENI. CDR3 sequence (DNA): TGTGCCAGCTCACCCCAACGCTCTAGCGGGAGAGAGACCCAGTACTTC. As protein: CASSPQRSSGRETQYF.

DNA for the CDR3: TGTGCCAGCTCACCACCCGGGGCTAATGAAAAACTGTTTTTT. Protein sequence: CASSPPGANEKLFF. The chain recombines TRBV18 with TRBJ1-4; D not resolved. CDR3 length equals 14 residues. Germline CDR1 reads KGHSH; CDR2 reads LQKENI. V was shortened by 0 bases and J by 3 bases, with 5 bases between the two germline ends.

The chain joins TRBV18 to TRBJ1-1, with a possible D match to TRBD1 (6 bases). V gave up 0 bases and J gave up 3 bases, with 8 bases separating them. Germline V gene data show CDR1 as KGHSH and CDR2 as LQKENI. The CDR3 runs to 14 residues. The DNA for the CDR3 is TGTGCCAGCTCACCACCAAAGGGGGACACTGAAGCTTTCTTT. This encodes CASSPPKGDTEAFF.

The genes are TRBV2 and TRBJ1-6; D is undetermined. Germline V lookup: CDR1 SNHLY, CDR2 FYNNEI. The V end was cut by 6 bases, the J end by 6 bases, with 9 bases between. This CDR3 has 13 residues. Written as DNA, the CDR3 is TGTGCCAGCAGCGACCGAGGTAATTCACCCCTCCACTTT. It codes for CASSDRGNSPLHF. Full variable domain (missing parts from reference TRBV2 and TRBJ1-6): EPEVTQTPSHQVTQMGQEVILRCVPISNHLYFYWYRQILGQKVEFLVSFYNNEISEKSEIFDDQFSVERPDGSNFTLKIRSTKLEDSAMYFCASSDRGNSPLHFGNGTRLTVT.

This clone was counted once. V usage is TRBV28 and J usage is TRBJ2-7, with TRBD2 identical over 10 bases. V trimming: 5 bases; J trimming: 4 bases; junction bases outside the gene matches: 5. The germline gives CDR1 MDHEN, CDR2 SYDVKM. The CDR3 consists of 14 residues. CDR3 amino acids: CASSEPGLAYEQYF. The DNA of the CDR3 is TGTGCCAGCAGTGAGCCGGGACTAGCGTACGAGCAGTACTTC.

J is TRBJ2-3 and V is TRBV9; 10 bases fit TRBD2. After removal of 3 bases from V and 2 bases from J, the junction contained 3 bases not matched to a gene. CDR3 length: 15 amino acids. Germline V gene data show CDR1 as SGDLS and CDR2 as YYNGEE. CDR3 sequence reads: CASSAGTSVTDTQYF. The DNA for the CDR3 is TGTGCCAGCAGCGCCGGGACTAGCGTCACAGATACGCAGTATTTT.

This chain connects TRBV7-6 to TRBJ1-1; maybe TRBD1 (6 bases). The V end lost 1 base, the J end lost 1 base, and 13 bases lay between the germline ends. The CDR3 totals 16 residues. CDR1 is SGHVS, CDR2 FNYEAQ, per germline. The CDR3 coding sequence is TGTGCCAGCAGCTTAGACAGGGAGTTGCGGAACACTGAAGCTTTCTTT. Residues: CASSLDRELRNTEAFF. Filled out from reference TRBV7-6 and TRBJ1-1, the complete variable domain reads GAGVSQSPRYKVTKRGQDVALRCDPISGHVSLYWYRQALGQGPEFLTYFNYEAQQDKSGLPNDRFSAERPEGSISTLTIQRTEQRDSAMYRCASSLDRELRNTEAFFGQGTRLTVV.

The J gene is TRBJ1-4, the V gene TRBV5-1; possible D gene TRBD1, 6 bases. This CDR3 comprises 14 residues. V was cut by 3 bases and J by 12 bases, with 18 bases left in between. Looked up from germline, CDR1 is SGHRS and CDR2 is YFSETQ. This CDR3 reads CASSSGTPKGELFF. The CDR3 nucleotides are TGCGCCAGCAGCTCCGGGACGCCCAAGGGGGAACTGTTTTTT.

The chain links TRBV27 to TRBJ1-6; 9 positions match TRBD1. The V gene end was trimmed by 4 bases and the J gene end by 9 bases; junction bases not matched to a gene: 4. The CDR3 extends over 14 amino acids. The germline V gene encodes CDR1 MNHEY and CDR2 SMNVEV (reference sequence). CDR3 protein: CASSSGTGISPLHF. The DNA of the CDR3 is TGTGCCAGCAGTTCTGGGACAGGGATTTCACCCCTCCACTTT.

The CDR3 coding sequence is TGTGCCAGCAGCTTGGTACGTGCGGGGGGGCGGCAGTTCTTC. Protein sequence: CASSLVRAGGRQFF. The chain links TRBV5-8 to TRBJ2-1; 9 bases map to TRBD2. The ends lost 0 bases at V and 12 bases at J; junction bases unmatched: 7. Germline CDR1 SGHTS, CDR2 YDEGEE. This CDR3 has 14 amino acids.

This chain links TRBV6-5 with TRBJ1-2, with 10 bases aligning to TRBD1. The CDR3 runs to 13 residues. Per germline, CDR1 MNHEY and CDR2 SVGAGI. V was clipped by 6 bases and J by 7 bases; unmatched bases: 5. The CDR3 DNA reads TGTGCCAGCAGGGGACAGGGGAGAGGTGGCTACACCTTC. Translating gives CASRGQGRGGYTF.

V is TRBV10-2 and J is TRBJ2-7; 8 nucleotides line up with TRBD1. V lost 6 bases and J lost 2; bases outside the gene matches: 6. Germline CDR1 is WSHSY and CDR2 is SAAADI. This CDR3 has 14 residues. The DNA for the CDR3 is TGCGCCAGCAGCTCGACAGGGGACGCCTACGAGCAGTACTTC. This translates into CASSSTGDAYEQYF.

The chain carries TRBV2 and TRBJ2-7; 11 bases match TRBD2. Germline V gene lookup returns CDR1 SNHLY and CDR2 FYNNEI. The CDR3 sequence is 13 residues long. V lost 8 bases and J lost 6; bases outside the gene matches: 6. The CDR3 loop reads CASRTSGSGEQYF. In nucleotides, the CDR3 is TGTGCCAGCCGGACTAGCGGGTCGGGCGAGCAGTACTTC.

This clone was found once. The genes are TRBV5-1 and TRBJ1-6; D is undetermined. With 1 base removed from V and 5 bases from J, the gap between germline ends came to 7 bases. This CDR3 comprises 14 residues. Germline loops: CDR1 SGHRS, CDR2 YFSETQ. CDR3 sequence reads: CASSLTENNSPLHF. DNA of the CDR3: TGCGCCAGCAGCTTGACAGAAAATAATTCACCCCTCCACTTT.

The CDR3 region is CASSELAGTGTYEQYF. DNA of the CDR3: TGTGCCAGCAGTGAATTGGCCGGGACAGGGACCTACGAGCAGTACTTC. This chain links TRBV2 with TRBJ2-5, with 9 nucleotides matching TRBD1. The J call may not be correct, given that the DNA end is closer to TRBJ2-7. The CDR3 runs to 16 residues. From germline, CDR1 is SNHLY and CDR2 FYNNEI.